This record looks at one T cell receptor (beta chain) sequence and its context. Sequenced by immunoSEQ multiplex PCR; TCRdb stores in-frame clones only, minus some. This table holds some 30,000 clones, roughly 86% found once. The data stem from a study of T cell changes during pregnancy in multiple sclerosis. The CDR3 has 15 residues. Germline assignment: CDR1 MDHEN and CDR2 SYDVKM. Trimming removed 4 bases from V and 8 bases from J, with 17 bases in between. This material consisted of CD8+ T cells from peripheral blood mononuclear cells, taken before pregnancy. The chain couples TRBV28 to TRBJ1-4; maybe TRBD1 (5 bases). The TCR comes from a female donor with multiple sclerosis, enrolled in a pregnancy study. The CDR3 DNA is TGTGCCAGCAGTTCGGTCAGGGTTACGACAGAAAAACTGTTTTTT. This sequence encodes CASSSVRVTTEKLFF.